This TCR beta chain was found in a study of patients and donors after allogeneic stem cell transplantation. One entry per CDR3 protein, called by TCRdb with MiXCR from the RT-PCR reads. Of around 170,000 distinct CDR3 sequences listed, roughly 24% are singletons. This CDR3 has 11 residues. Trimming took off 7 bases at V and 4 bases at J, with 11 bases between the two ends. Per the germline V gene, CDR1 is SQVTM and CDR2 is ANQGSEA. The V gene is TRBV29-1, the J gene TRBJ2-7; perhaps TRBD1 as D (6 bases). The sample comprised blood, either unsorted or a sorted T cell fraction (not recorded which). The receptor comes from a human donor who was either an allogeneic HSCT recipient or a stem cell or donor lymphocyte infusion donor (not recorded which). It is not recorded whose cells these are; they may come from a transplant donor. Here the CDR3 DNA reads TGCAGCGCGGATCAGGGGTACGAGCAGTACTTC. This translates into CSADQGYEQYF.